This T cell receptor beta chain was recovered during a study of blood T cell repertoires in COVID-19. At the level of the study: The samples span acute and convalescent COVID-19 from the United States, Italy and Spain. From T cells, B-cell-depleted T cells, or PBMCs came the material, which was cDNA or gDNA.

Germline V gives CDR1 SGHAT, CDR2 FQNNGV. V was shortened by 9 bases and J by 0 bases, with 18 bases between the two germline ends. The CDR3 consists of 16 residues. Authors' data handling: Cell counts per sample came from amplifying reference gene primers. Generated by immunoSEQ multiplex PCR, the TCRdb table keeps only in-frame clones and is missing some. The D gene and trimming were derived from the DNA, and the V and J assignments and clone size from that table. The profile shows 200,000 to 300,000 clones, 80% to 85% of them singletons. The sequence derives from a man aged 55 to 70 with acute or convalescent COVID-19. Input material: peripheral blood. The chain employs TRBV11-2 and TRBJ1-3; D possibly corresponds to TRBD1 (6 bases). In DNA form, the CDR3 reads TGTGCCAGTGATGGGGGGGCGCGGGTCTCTGGAAACACCATATATTTT. Encoded protein: CASDGGARVSGNTIYF.